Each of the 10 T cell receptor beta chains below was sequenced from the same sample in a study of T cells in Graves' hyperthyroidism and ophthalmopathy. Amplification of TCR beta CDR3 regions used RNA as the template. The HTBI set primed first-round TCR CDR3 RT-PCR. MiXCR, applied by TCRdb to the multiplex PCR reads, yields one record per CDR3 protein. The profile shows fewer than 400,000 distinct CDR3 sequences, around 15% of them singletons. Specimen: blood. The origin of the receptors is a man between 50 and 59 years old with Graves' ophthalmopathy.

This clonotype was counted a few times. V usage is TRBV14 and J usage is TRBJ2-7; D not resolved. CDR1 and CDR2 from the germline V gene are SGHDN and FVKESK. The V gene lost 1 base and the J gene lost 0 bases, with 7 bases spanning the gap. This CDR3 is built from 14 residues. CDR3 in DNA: TGTGCCAGCAGCCAAGGCTATATCTCCTACGAGCAGTACTTC. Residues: CASSQGYISYEQYF.

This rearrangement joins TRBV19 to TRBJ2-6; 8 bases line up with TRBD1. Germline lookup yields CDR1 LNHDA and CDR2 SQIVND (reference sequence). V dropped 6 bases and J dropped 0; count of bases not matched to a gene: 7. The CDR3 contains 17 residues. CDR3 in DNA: TGTGCCAGTAGCAAGGGACAGGAACGCTCTGGGGCCAACGTCCTGACTTTC. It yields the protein CASSKGQERSGANVLTF.

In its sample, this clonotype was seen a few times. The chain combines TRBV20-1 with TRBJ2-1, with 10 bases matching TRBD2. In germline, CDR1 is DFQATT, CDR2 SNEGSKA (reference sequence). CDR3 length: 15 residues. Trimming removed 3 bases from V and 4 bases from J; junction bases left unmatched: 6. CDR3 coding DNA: TGCAGTGCTAGTGCCGGGACTAGCGCTTACAATGAGCAGTTCTTC. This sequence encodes CSASAGTSAYNEQFF.

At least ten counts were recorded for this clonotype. The CDR3 DNA is TGTGCCACCAGTGACCCGGGGCTAGCGGATGAGCAGTTCTTC. Translating gives CATSDPGLADEQFF. The rearrangement joins TRBV24-1 to TRBJ2-1; TRBD2 agrees at 7 bases. Trimming took 4 bases from V and 8 from J; bases not matched to a gene: 7. Germline CDR1 and CDR2: KGHDR and SFDVKD. There are 14 residues in the CDR3.

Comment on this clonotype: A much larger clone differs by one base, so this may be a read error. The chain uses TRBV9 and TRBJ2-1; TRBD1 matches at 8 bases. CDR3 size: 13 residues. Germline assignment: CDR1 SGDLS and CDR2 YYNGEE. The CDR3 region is CVSSVTGGNEQFF. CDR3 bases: TGTGTCAGCAGCGTAACAGGGGGCAATGAGCAGTTCTTC.

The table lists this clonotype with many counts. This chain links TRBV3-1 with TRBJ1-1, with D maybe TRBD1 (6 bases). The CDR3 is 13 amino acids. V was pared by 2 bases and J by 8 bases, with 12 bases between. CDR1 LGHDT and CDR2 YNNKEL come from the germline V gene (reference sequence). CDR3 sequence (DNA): TGTGCCAGCAGCCAATCCGACAGGCCCGAAGCTTTCTTT. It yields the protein CASSQSDRPEAFF.

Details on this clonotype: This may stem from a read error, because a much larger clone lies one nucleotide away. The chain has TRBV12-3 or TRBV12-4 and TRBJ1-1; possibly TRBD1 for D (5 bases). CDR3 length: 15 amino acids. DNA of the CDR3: TGTGCCAGCAGAGAATTCAGGGCCCCGAACACTGAAACTTTCTTT. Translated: CASREFRAPNTETFF.

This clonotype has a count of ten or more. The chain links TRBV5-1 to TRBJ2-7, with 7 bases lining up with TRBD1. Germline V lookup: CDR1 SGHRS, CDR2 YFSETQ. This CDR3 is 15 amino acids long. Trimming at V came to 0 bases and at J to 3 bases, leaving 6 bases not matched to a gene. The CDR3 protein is CASSLAMAGGYEQYF. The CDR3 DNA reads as TGCGCCAGCAGCTTGGCCATGGCAGGGGGCTACGAGCAGTACTTC.

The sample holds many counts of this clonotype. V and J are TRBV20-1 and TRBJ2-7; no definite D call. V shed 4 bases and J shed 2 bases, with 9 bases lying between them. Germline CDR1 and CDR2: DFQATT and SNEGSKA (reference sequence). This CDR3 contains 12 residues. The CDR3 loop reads CSATSAPYEQYF. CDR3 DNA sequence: TGCAGTGCTACCTCGGCACCCTACGAGCAGTACTTC.

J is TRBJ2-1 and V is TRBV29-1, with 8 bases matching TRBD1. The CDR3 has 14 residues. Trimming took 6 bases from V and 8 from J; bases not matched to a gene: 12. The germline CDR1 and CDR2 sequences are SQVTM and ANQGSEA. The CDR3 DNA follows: TGCAGCGTGCAGACAGGGGTTAATTTCGATGAGCAGTTCTTC. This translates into CSVQTGVNFDEQFF.